This TCR beta chain came from a study of CD8 T cells in ankylosing spondylitis. Findings and limits, study-wide: Disease-linked clones were reportedly significantly enriched in matched ankylosing spondylitis synovial fluid.

TCRdb analysed the 5' RACE reads with MiXCR anew, one entry per CDR3 protein. The table has 160,000 or so distinct CDR3 sequences, around 8.9% seen once. This clonotype was counted ten times or more. What it binds is not known. This CDR3 is 14 amino acids long. The V gene's germline CDR1 is SEHNR and CDR2 FQNEAQ (reference sequence). Trimming removed 5 bases at V and 1 base at J, with 11 bases between. The sample was blood, either unsorted or a sorted T cell fraction (not recorded which). This receptor was identified in a female donor with ankylosing spondylitis or in good health (not recorded which). The rearrangement joins TRBV7-9 to TRBJ1-1; D unclear. The CDR3 sequence: CASSPVIQNTEAFF. DNA for the CDR3: TGTGCCAGCAGCCCCGTCATCCAGAACACTGAAGCTTTCTTT.